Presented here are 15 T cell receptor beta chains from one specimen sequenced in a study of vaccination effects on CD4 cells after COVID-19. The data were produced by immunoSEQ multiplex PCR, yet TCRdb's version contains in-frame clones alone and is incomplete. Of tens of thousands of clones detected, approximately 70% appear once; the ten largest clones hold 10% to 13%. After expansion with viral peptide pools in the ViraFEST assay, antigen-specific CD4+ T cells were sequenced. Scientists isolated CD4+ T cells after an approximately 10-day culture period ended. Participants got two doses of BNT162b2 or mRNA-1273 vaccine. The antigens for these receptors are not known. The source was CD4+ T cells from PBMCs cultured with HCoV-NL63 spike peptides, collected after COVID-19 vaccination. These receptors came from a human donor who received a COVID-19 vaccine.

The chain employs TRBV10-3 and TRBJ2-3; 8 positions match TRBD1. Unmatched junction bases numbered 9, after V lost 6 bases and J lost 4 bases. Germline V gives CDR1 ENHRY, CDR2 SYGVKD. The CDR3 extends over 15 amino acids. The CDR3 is CAIRIQGVNSDTQYF. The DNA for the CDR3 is TGTGCCATCAGGATACAGGGGGTAAATTCAGATACGCAGTATTTT.

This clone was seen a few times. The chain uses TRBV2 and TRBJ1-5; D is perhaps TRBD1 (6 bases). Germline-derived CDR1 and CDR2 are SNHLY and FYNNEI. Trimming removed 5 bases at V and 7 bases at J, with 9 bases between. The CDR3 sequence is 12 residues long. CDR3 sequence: CASSLQGQPQHF. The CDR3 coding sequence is TGTGCCAGCAGTTTACAGGGCCAGCCCCAGCATTTT.

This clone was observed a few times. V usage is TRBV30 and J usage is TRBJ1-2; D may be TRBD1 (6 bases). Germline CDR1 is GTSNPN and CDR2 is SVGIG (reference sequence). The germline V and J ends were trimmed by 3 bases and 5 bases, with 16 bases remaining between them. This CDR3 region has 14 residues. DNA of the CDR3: TGTGCCTGGAGAGTCCGTGAAGGGGGGTATGGCTACACCTTC. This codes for CAWRVREGGYGYTF.

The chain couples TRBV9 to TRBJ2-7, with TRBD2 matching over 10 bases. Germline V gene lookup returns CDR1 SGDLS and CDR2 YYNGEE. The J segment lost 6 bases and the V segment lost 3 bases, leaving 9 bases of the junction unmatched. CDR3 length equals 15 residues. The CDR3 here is CASSAVAGGGLEQYF. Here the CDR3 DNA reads TGTGCCAGCAGCGCCGTAGCGGGAGGCGGTCTCGAGCAGTACTTC. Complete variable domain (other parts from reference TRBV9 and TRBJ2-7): DSGVTQTPKHLITATGQRVTLRCSPRSGDLSVYWYQQSLDQGLQFLIQYYNGEERAKGNILERFSAQQFPDLHSELNLSSLELGDSALYFCASSAVAGGGLEQYFGPGTRLTVT.

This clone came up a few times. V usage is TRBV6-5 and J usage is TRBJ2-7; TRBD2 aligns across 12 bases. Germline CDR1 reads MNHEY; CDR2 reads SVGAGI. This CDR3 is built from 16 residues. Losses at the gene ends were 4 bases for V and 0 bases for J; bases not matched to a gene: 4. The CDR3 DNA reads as TGTGCCAGCAGTTTGCAGACTAGCGGGAGCTCCTACGAGCAGTACTTC. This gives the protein CASSLQTSGSSYEQYF.

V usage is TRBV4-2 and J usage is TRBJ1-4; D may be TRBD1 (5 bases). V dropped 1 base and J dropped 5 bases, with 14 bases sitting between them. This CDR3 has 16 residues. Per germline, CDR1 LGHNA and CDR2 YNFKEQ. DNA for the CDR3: TGTGCCAGCAGCCAAGCTGTGCAGGGAGGGAATGAAAAACTGTTTTTT. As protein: CASSQAVQGGNEKLFF.

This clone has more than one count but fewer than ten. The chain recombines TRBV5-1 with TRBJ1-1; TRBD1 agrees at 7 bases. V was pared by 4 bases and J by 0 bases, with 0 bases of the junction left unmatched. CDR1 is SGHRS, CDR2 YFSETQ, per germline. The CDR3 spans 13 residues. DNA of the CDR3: TGCGCCAGCAGCGGGACAGTGAACACTGAAGCTTTCTTT. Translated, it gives CASSGTVNTEAFF.

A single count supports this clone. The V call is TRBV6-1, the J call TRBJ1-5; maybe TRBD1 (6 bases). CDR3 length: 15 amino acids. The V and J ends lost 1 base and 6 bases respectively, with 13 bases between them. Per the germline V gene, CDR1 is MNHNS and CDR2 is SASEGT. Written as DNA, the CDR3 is TGTGCCAGCAGTGAAGACCGACAGGCCGTTCAGCCCCAGCATTTT. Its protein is CASSEDRQAVQPQHF.

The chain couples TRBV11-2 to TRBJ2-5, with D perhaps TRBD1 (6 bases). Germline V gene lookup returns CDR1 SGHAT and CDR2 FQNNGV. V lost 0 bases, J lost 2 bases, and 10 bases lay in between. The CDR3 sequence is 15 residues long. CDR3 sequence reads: CASSLDWGLQETQYF. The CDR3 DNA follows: TGTGCCAGCAGCTTAGATTGGGGGCTACAAGAGACCCAGTACTTC.

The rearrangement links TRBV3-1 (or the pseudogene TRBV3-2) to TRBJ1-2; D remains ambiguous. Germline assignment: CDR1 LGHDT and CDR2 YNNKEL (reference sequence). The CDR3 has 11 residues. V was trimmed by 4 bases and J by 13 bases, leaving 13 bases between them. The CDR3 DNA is TGTGCCAGCAGCCTAGACCGGGGATGCACCTTC. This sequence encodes CASSLDRGCTF.

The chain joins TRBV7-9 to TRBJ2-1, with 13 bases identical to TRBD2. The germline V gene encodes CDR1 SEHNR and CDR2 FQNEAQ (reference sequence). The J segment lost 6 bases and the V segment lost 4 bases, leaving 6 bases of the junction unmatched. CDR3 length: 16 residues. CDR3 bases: TGTGCCAGCAGCTCGGGACTAGCGGGGTTGATCAATGAGCAGTTCTTC. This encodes CASSSGLAGLINEQFF. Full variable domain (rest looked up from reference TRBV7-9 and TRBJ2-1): DTGVSQNPRHKITKRGQNVTFRCDPISEHNRLYWYRQTLGQGPEFLTYFQNEAQLEKSRLLSDRFSAERPKGSFSTLEIQRTEQGDSAMYLCASSSGLAGLINEQFFGPGTRLTVL.

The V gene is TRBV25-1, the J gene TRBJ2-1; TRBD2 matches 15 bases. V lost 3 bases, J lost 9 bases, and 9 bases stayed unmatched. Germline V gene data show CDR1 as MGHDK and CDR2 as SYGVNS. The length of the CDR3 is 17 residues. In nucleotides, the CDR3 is TGTGCCAGCAGTGAGGTAGGGACTAGCGGGAGGAAAAGTGAGCAGTTCTTC. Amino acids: CASSEVGTSGRKSEQFF.

As DNA, the CDR3 is TGTGCCAGCCTCGGACTCCCCGGAAATGAGCAGTTCTTC. It yields the protein CASLGLPGNEQFF. The chain couples TRBV3-1 (or the pseudogene TRBV3-2) to TRBJ2-1; D may be TRBD2 (5 bases). Germline V gene sequence: CDR1 LGHDT, CDR2 YNNKEL (reference sequence). V gave up 8 bases and J gave up 7 bases, with 15 bases separating them. There are 13 residues in the CDR3.

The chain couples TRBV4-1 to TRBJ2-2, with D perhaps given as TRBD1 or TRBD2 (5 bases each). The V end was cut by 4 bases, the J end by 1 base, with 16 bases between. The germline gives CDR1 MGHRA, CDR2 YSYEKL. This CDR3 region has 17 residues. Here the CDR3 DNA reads TGCGCCAGCAGCCCACTGGGGTCAGGGAGGAACACCGGGGAGCTGTTTTTT. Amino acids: CASSPLGSGRNTGELFF.

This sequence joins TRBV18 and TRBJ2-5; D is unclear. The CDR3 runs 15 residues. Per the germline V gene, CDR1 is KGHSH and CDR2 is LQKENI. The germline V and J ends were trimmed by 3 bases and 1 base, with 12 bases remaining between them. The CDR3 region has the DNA TGTGCCAGCTCACCGCGTTACGGGTCCCAAGAGACCCAGTACTTC. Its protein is CASSPRYGSQETQYF.